This TCR beta chain is from a study of blood T cell repertoires in COVID-19. About the study: There were acute and convalescent COVID-19 samples, and they came from the United States, Italy and Spain. The cDNA or gDNA used as material had been derived from T cells, B-cell-depleted T cells, or PBMCs.

Germline V CDR1 and CDR2: LGHDT, YNNKEL (reference sequence). The CDR3 is 19 residues long. With V trimmed by 0 bases and J by 8 bases, 16 bases remained unmatched. Per the study methods: Researchers report that nucleated cell counts were estimated from reference gene primer amplification. Clones were read by immunoSEQ multiplex PCR, and TCRdb kept only the in-frame ones, dropping some. That table is the source of V, J and clone size, and D and trimming were worked out from the DNA. Of 100,000 or so clones in the sample, more than 90% were seen once. The chain uses TRBV3-1 (or the pseudogene TRBV3-2) and TRBJ2-2; 9 bases match TRBD2. Sequencing input: peripheral blood. The receptor comes from a man in his 70s with acute or convalescent COVID-19. Here the CDR3 reads CASSQDSLYGVAGDGELFF. The CDR3 DNA reads TGTGCCAGCAGCCAAGATTCCCTTTACGGAGTAGCGGGAGATGGGGAGCTGTTTTTT.